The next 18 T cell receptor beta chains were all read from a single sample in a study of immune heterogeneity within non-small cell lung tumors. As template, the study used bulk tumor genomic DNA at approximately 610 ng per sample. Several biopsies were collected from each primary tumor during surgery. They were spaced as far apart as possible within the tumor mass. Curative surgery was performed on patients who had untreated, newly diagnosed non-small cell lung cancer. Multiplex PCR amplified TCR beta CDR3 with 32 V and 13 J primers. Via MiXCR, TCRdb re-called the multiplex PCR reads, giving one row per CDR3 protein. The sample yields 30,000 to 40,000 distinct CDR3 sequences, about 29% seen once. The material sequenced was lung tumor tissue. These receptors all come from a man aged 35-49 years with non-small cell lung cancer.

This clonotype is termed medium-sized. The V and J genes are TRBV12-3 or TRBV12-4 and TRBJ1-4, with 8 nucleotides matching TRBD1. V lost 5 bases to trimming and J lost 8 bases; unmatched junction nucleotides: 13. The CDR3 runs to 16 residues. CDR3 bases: TGTGCCAGCAGTGGGACAGGTAAAACACTTTCGGAAAAACTGTTTTTT. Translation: CASSGTGKTLSEKLFF.

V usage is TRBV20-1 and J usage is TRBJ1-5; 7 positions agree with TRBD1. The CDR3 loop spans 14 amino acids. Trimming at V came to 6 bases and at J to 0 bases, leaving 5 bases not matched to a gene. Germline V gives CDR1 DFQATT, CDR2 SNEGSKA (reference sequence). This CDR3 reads CSAWDSRSNQPQHF. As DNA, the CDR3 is TGCAGTGCCTGGGACAGCCGTAGCAATCAGCCCCAGCATTTT.

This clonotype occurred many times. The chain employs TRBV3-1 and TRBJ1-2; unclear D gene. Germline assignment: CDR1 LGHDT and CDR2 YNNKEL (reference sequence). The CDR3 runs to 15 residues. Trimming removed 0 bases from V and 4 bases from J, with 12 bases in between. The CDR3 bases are TGTGCCAGCAGCCAAGATCACAGTGTAGGCTATGGCTACACCTTC. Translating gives CASSQDHSVGYGYTF.

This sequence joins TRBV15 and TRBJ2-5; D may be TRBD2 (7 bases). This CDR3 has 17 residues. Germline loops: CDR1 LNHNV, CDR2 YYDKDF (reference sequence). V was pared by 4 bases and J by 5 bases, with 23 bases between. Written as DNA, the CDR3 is TGTGCCACCAGCAAGGGGGGGGAGAGCGGGCGGTTGGAGACCCAGTACTTC. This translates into CATSKGGESGRLETQYF.

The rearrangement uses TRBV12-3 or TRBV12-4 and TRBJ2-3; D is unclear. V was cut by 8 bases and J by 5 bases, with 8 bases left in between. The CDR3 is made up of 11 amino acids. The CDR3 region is CASAWGDTQYF. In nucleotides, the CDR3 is TGTGCCAGCGCGTGGGGAGATACGCAGTATTTT.

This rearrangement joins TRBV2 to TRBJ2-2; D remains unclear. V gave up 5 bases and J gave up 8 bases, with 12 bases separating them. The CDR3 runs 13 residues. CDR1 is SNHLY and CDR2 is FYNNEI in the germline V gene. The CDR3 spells CASSPLATGELFF. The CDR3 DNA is TGTGCCAGCAGTCCCTTAGCTACGGGGGAGCTGTTTTTT.

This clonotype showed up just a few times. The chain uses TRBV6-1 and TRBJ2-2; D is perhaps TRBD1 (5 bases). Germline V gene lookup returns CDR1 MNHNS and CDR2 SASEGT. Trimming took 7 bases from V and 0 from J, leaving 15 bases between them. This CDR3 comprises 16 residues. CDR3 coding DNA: TGTGCCAGCAACCAGGGCCGGAGTACGAACACCGGGGAGCTGTTTTTT. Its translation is CASNQGRSTNTGELFF.

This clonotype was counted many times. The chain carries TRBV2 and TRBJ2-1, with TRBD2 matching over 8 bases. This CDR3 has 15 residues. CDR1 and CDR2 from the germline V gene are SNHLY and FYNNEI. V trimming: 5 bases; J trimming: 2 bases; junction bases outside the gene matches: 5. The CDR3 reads CASSQRESTYNEQFF. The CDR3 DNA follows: TGTGCCAGCAGTCAGCGGGAGAGTACCTACAATGAGCAGTTCTTC.

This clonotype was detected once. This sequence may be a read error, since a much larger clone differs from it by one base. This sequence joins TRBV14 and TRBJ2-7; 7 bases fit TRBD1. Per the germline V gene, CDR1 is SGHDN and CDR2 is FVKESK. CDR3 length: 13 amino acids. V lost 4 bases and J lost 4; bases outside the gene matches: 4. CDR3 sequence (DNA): TGTGCCAGCAGCCCGACAGGGCTTTACGAGCAGTACTTC. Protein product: CASSPTGLYEQYF. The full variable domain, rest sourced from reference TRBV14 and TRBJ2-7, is EAGVTQFPSHSVIEKGQTVTLRCDPISGHDNLYWYRRVMGKEIKFLLHFVKESKQDESGMPNNRFLAERTGGTYSTLKVQPAELEDSGVYFCASSPTGLYEQYFGPGTRLTVT.

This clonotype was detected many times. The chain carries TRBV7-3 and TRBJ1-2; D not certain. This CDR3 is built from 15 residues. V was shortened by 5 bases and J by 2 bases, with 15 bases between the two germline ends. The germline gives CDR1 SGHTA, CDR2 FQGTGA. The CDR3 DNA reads TGTGCCAGCAGCCTGGAGCGGGCTACAAACTATGGCTACACCTTC. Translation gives CASSLERATNYGYTF.

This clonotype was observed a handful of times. The CDR3 DNA follows: TGCAGTGCTACACAGGGGGCTCCTAATCAGCCCCAGCATTTT. The encoded protein is CSATQGAPNQPQHF. This sequence joins TRBV20-1 and TRBJ1-5; 9 nucleotides line up with TRBD1. Unmatched junction bases numbered 5, after V lost 4 bases and J lost 4 bases. The CDR3 totals 14 residues. CDR1 and CDR2 (germline): DFQATT, SNEGSKA (reference sequence).

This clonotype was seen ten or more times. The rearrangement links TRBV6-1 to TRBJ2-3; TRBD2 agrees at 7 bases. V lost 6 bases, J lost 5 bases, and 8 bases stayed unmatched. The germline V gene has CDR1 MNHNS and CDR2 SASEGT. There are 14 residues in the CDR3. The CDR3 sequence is CASRSGGIRDTQYF. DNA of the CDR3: TGTGCCAGCAGGTCGGGAGGAATTCGAGATACGCAGTATTTT.

CDR3 residues: CASSNSGGGTEAFF. The DNA for the CDR3 is TGTGCCAGCAGCAACTCAGGGGGCGGCACTGAAGCTTTCTTT. V gene TRBV3-1 combines with J gene TRBJ1-1, with 8 bases that match TRBD1. CDR3 length equals 14 residues. The trim removed 5 bases at V and 4 bases at J, leaving 6 bases unmatched. Germline CDR1 reads LGHDT; CDR2 reads YNNKEL (reference sequence).

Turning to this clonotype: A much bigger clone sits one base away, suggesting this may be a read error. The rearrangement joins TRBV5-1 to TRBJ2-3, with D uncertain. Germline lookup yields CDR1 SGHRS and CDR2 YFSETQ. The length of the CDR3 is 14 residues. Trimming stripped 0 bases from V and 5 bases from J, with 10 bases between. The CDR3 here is CASSLDWVIDTQYF. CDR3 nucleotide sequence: TGCGCCAGCAGCTTGGACTGGGTCATAGATACGCAGTATTTT. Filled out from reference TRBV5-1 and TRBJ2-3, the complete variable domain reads KAGVTQTPRYLIKTRGQQVTLSCSPISGHRSVSWYQQTPGQGLQFLFEYFSETQRNKGNFPGRFSGRQFSNSRSEMNVSTLELGDSALYLCASSLDWVIDTQYFGPGTRLTVL.

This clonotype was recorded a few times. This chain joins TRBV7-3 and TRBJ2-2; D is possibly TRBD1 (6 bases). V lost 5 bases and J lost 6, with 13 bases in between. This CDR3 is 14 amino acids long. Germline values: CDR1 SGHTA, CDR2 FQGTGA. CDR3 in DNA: TGTGCCAGCAGCCCACGTACAGGGTCCGGGGAGCTGTTTTTT. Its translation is CASSPRTGSGELFF.

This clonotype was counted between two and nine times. This chain's CDR3 is CASSFRQSSYEQYF. CDR3 coding DNA: TGCGCCAGCAGCTTCCGACAGAGCTCCTACGAGCAGTACTTC. The chain couples TRBV5-1 to TRBJ2-7; maybe TRBD1 (5 bases). CDR1 is SGHRS, CDR2 YFSETQ, per germline. The germline V and J ends were trimmed by 2 bases and 0 bases, with 9 bases remaining between them. The CDR3 contains 14 residues.

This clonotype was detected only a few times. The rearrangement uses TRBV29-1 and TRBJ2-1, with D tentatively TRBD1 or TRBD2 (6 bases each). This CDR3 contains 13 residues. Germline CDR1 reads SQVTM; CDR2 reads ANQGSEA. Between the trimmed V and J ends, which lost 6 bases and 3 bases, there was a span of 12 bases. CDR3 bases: TGCAGCGTAAGGAGGGGGATCTACAATGAGCAGTTCTTC. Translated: CSVRRGIYNEQFF.

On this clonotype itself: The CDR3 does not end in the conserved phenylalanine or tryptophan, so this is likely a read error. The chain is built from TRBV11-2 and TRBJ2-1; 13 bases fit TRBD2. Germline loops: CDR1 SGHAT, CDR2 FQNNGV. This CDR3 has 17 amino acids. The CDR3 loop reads CARSLGTGTSGKYEQFL. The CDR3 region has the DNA TGTGCCAGAAGCTTAGGCACCGGGACTAGCGGGAAGTATGAGCAGTTCCTC.